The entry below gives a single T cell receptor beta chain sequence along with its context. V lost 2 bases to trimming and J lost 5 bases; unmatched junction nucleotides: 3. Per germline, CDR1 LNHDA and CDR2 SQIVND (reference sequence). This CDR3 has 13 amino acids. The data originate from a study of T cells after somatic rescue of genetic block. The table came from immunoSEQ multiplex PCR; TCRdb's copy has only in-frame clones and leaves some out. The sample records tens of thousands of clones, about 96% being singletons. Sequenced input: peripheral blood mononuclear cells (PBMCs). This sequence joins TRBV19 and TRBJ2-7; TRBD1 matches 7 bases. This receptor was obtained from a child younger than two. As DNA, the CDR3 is TGTGCCAGTAGTATAAGGGACAGAAACGAGCAGTACTTC. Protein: CASSIRDRNEQYF.